This T cell receptor (beta chain) is drawn from a study of regulatory and conventional T cells in RAG deficiency. Sequenced by immunoSEQ multiplex PCR; TCRdb stores in-frame clones only, minus some. The data show about 19,000 clones, about nine tenths seen once. Blood CD4+ CD25-high CD127-low regulatory T cells supplied the genomic DNA template. This same sample was also taken into another study, of regulatory T cells. From that report: Amplification used 52 TRBV primers and 13 TRBJ primers.

The receptor's source is a human donor in good health. The specimen sequenced was Tregs sorted from blood.

The CDR3 loop reads CAWSVKQGFYEQYF. CDR3 nucleotide sequence: TGTGCCTGGAGTGTAAAACAGGGGTTCTACGAGCAGTACTTC. The chain is built from TRBV30 and TRBJ2-7, with 7 nucleotides matching TRBD1. V lost 0 bases to trimming and J lost 3 bases; unmatched junction nucleotides: 5. CDR1 is GTSNPN, CDR2 SVGIG, per germline (reference sequence). CDR3 length: 14 residues.